This entry concerns a single TCR beta chain. Its cognate antigen is unknown. These data come from a study of sequential checkpoint blockade in melanoma. Across the whole study: After both sequences, patients received maintenance nivolumab. After nivolumab or ipilimumab alone, about 22 patients had week-13 rebiopsies. TCRβ was sequenced from DNA of 91 pretreatment tumors.

Study outcomes and limitations: Tumor T-cell fraction and clonality correlated with PD-L1 and CD8+ counts.

Using immunoSEQ multiplex PCR, the repertoire was profiled, and TCRdb retains in-frame clones only, with some absent. This sample has 8,500 to 9,000 clones, with 23% found just once. As for treatment: randomized to nivolumab then ipilimumab (arm A) or the reverse (arm B). V was trimmed by 6 bases and J by 6 bases, leaving 12 bases between them. Germline V gene data show CDR1 as MNHGY and CDR2 as SAAAGT. The CDR3 is 12 amino acids. The sequence derives from a human donor with melanoma. The source material was tumor tissue (inferred from file names), sampled from a patient given nivolumab and ipilimumab in sequence. The genes are TRBV6-8 and TRBJ2-7; the D is unclear. The CDR3 DNA is TGTGCCAGCAGCTCGCTTACGGGCGAGCAGTACTTC. This gives the protein CASSSLTGEQYF.